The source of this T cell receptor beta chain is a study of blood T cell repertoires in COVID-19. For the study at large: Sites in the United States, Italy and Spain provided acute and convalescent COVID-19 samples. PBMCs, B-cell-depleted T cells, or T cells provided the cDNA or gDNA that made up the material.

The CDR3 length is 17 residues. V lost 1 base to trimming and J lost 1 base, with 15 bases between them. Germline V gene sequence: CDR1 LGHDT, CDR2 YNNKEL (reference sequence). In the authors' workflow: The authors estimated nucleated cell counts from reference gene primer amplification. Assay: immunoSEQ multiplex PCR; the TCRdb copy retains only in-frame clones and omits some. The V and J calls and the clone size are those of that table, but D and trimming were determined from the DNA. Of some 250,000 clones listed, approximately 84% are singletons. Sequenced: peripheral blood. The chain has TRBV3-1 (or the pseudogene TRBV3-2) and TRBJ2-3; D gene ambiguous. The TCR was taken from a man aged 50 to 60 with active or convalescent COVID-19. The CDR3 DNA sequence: TGTGCCAGCAGCCAAGCCGGCCGGGTTAGTCGCACAGATACGCAGTATTTT. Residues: CASSQAGRVSRTDTQYF.